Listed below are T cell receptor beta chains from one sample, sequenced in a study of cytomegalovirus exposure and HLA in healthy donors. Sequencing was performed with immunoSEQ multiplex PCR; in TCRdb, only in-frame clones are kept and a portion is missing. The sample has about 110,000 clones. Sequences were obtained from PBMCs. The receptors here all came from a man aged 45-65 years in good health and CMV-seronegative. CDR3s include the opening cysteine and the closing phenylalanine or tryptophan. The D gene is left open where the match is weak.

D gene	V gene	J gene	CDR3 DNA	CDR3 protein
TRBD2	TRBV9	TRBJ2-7	TGTGCCAGCAGCGTGGGGAGGGACTATACGTCCGAGCAGTACTTC	CASSVGRDYTSEQYF
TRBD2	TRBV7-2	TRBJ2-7	TGTGCCAGCAGCTTAGCAGGCGGGGGCTACGAGCAGTACTTC	CASSLAGGGYEQYF
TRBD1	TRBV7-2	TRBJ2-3	TGTGCCAGCAATGGGGCCTTATCGAGGGGGCCAGATACGCAGTATTTT	CASNGALSRGPDTQYF
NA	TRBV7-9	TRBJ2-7	TGTGCCAGCAGCTTGAGAGGCGAGGTCTCCTACGAGCAGTACTTC	CASSLRGEVSYEQYF
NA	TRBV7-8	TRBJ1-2	TGTGCCAGCAGCTTGAAAATTGCCGCGAGAAACTATGGCTACACCTTC	CASSLKIAARNYGYTF
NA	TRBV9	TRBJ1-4	TGTGCCAGCAGCGTAGGGGTTACGGGGACTAATGAAAAACTGTTTTTT	CASSVGVTGTNEKLFF
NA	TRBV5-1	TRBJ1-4	TGCGCCAGCAGCTCCGGGACATTGAATGAAAAACTGTTTTTT	CASSSGTLNEKLFF
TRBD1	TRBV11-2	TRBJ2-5	TGTGCCAGCAGCCCGGACAGGGAGACCCAGTACTTC	CASSPDRETQYF
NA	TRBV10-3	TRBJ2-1	TGTGCCATCAGTGAGCCCCCAGAAACCTACAATGAGCAGTTCTTC	CAISEPPETYNEQFF
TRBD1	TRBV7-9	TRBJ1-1	TGTGCCAGCAGCCACACAGGGGGCAGGGGCACTGAAGCTTTCTTT	CASSHTGGRGTEAFF
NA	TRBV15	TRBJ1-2	TGTGCCACCAGCAGAGCACAGGTCGGCTATGGCTACACCTTC	CATSRAQVGYGYTF
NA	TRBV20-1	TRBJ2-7	TGCAGTGCAGCGGTCTATCACGAGCAGTACTTC	CSAAVYHEQYF
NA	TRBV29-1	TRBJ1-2	TGCAGCGTTCTTGTGGGGGCTGGAGGCTACACCTTC	CSVLVGAGGYTF
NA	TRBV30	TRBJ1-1	TGTGCCTGCAGGGAGGGTACTGAAGCTTTCTTT	CACREGTEAFF
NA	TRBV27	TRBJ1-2	TGTGCCAGCAGAAATTCAGGGACTGGTGGCTACACCTTC	CASRNSGTGGYTF
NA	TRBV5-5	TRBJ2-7	TGTGCCAGCAGCTTGGTTTTACAGGACTACGAGCAGTACTTC	CASSLVLQDYEQYF
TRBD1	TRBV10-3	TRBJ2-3	TGTGCCATCAGGGGACAGGGGGCGAGCACAGATACGCAGTATTTT	CAIRGQGASTDTQYF
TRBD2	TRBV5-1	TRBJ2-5	TGCGCCAGCAGCAGAAGCGGGGGGGAAGAGACCCAGTACTTC	CASSRSGGEETQYF
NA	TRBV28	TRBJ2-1	TGTGCCAGCAGTTTACTCTGGGGCCAGTACAATGAGCAGTTCTTC	CASSLLWGQYNEQFF
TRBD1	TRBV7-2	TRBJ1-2	TGTGCCAGCAGCTTAGGACAGGGTTATGGCTACACCTTC	CASSLGQGYGYTF
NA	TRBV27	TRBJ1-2	TGTGCCAGCAGTTTATCGCGGGGCGTGGATGGCTACACCTTC	CASSLSRGVDGYTF